This TCR beta chain was documented in a study of molecular identifiers for immune sequencing clone quantification. Based on a CD8+CD4-CCR7+CD45RA+ profile, naive CD8 T cells were sorted. Bulk TCR library preparation followed previously described methods with listed TCR primers. TCRdb independently ran MiXCR on the PCR reads; one entry per CDR3 protein. Of approximately 630,000 distinct CDR3 sequences in the sample, about 25% were seen once. This clonotype was detected a few times. Its antigen is unknown. General study findings and limits: Because of identical TCR molecules sharing a barcode, sizes of highly expanded clones could be underestimated.

The germline V and J ends were trimmed by 5 bases and 0 bases, with 13 bases remaining between them. Germline V gene data show CDR1 as SEHNR and CDR2 as FQNEAQ (reference sequence). The CDR3 extends over 15 amino acids. The sequence was collected from a human donor in good health. Some libraries in this study had Jurkat cell RNA spiked in. V and J are TRBV7-9 and TRBJ1-2; tentative D call: TRBD1 (6 bases). Sequencing input: naive CD8+ T cells from blood, with Jurkat cell RNA spiked in. Subset defined: FACS-sorted CD8+CD4-CCR7+CD45RA+ naive T cells. The CDR3 DNA reads TGTGCCAGCAGCGCGTGGACAGTAGCTAACTATGGCTACACCTTC. This translates into CASSAWTVANYGYTF.